This T cell receptor (beta chain) originates from a study of beta chain features in type 1 diabetes. Study outcomes and limitations: Type 1 diabetes patients had TCRB CDR3s that were shorter (moderately but significantly so) in all four CD4+ subsets. Patients' naive, central memory and Treg TCRB repertoires seemed closer to one another than those of healthy donors.

As every portion of the isolated RNA was reverse transcribed, the sequencing read expressed TCRB transcripts. Libraries were prepared by immunoSEQ multiplex PCR; TCRdb keeps only in-frame clonotypes and omits some of them. The sample consists of hundreds of thousands of clones, 10% to 15% of them appearing once. For this clone: Its antigen remains unidentified.

V shed 5 bases, J shed 8 bases, and the junction held 8 bases outside the gene matches. CDR1 is SGHTA and CDR2 is FQGNSA in the germline V gene. The CDR3 has 13 residues. The chain is built from TRBV7-2 and TRBJ1-1; 7 bases agree with TRBD1. The origin of this receptor is a man younger than 35 in good health. Sequencing was performed on naive CD4+ T cells from blood. The CDR3 bases are TGTGCCAGCAGCCCCCAAGTCAGGGGGGAAGCTTTCTTT. Residues: CASSPQVRGEAFF. The full variable domain, its missing parts supplied by reference TRBV7-2 and TRBJ1-1, is GAGVSQSPSNKVTEKGKDVELRCDPISGHTALYWYRQSLGQGLEFLIYFQGNSAPDKSGLPSDRFSAERTGGSVSTLTIQRTQQEDSAVYLCASSPQVRGEAFFGQGTRLTVV.